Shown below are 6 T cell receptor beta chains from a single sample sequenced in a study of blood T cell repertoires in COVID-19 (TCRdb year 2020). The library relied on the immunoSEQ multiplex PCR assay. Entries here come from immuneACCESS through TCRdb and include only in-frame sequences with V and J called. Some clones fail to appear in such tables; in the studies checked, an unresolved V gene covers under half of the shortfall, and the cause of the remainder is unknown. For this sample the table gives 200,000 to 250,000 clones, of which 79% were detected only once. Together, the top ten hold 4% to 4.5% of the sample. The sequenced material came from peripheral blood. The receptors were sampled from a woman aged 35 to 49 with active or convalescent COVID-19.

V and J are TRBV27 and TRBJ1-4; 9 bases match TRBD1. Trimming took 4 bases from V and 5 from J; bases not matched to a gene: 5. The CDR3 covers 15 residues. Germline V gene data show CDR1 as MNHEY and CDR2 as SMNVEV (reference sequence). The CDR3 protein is CASSSSGTGNEKLFF. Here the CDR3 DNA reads TGTGCCAGCAGTTCCTCCGGGACAGGGAATGAAAAACTGTTTTTT.

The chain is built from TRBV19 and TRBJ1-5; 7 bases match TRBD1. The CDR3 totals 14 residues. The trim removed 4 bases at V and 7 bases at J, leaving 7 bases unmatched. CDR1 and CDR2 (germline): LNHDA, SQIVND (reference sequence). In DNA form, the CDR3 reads TGTGCCAGTAGTACTCAGGGGGACAGCCAGCCCCAGCATTTT. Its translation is CASSTQGDSQPQHF.

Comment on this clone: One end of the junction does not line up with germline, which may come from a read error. The DNA for the CDR3 is TGTGCCAGCGGTGACCGGGACAAAATACTTAAAAATTCACCCCTCCACTTT. Its translation is CASGDRDKILKNSPLHF. The rearrangement links TRBV6-1 to TRBJ1-6, with D maybe TRBD1 (6 bases). Germline assignment: CDR1 MNHNS and CDR2 SASEGT. The length of the CDR3 is 17 residues.

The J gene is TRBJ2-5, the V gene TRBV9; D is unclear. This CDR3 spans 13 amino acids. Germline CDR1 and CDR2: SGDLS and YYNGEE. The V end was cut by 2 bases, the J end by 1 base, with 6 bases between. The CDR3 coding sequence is TGTGCCAGCAGCGTTTCTCCCCAAGAGACCCAGTACTTC. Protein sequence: CASSVSPQETQYF.

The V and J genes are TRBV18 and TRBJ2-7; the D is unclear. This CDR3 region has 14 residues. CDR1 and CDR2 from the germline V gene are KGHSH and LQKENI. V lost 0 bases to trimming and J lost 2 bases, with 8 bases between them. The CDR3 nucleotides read TGTGCCAGCTCACCACCAAACAGCCCCTACGAGCAGTACGTC. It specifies CASSPPNSPYEQYV.

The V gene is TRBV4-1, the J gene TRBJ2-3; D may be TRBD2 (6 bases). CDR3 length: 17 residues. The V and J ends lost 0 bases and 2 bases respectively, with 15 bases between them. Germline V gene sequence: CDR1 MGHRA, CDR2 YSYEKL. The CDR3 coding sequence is TGCGCCAGCAGCCAAGATGGGCGCGGGACCCTCACAGATACGCAGTATTTT. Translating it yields CASSQDGRGTLTDTQYF.